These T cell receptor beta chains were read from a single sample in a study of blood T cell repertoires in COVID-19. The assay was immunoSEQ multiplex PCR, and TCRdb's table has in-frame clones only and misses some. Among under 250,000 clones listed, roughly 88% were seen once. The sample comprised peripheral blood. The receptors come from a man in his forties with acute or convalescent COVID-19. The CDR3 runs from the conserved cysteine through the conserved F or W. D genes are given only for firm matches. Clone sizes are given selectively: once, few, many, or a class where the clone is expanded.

TGTGCCTGGGGTGACAGGAGCAATCAGCCCCAGCATTTT,CAWGDRSNQPQHF,TRBJ1-5,TRBV30,.,.
TGTGCCACCAGCAGGTCAACGGACAGGGTCGAGACCCAGTACTTC,CATSRSTDRVETQYF,TRBJ2-5,TRBV15,TRBD1,.
TGCGCCAGCAGCGATGAACTAGCGGGAGCCGACGAGCAGTACTTC,CASSDELAGADEQYF,TRBJ2-7,TRBV5-1,TRBD2,.
TGTGCCAGCAGCCTAAGCGGGGGAAGCAATCAGCCCCAGCATTTT,CASSLSGGSNQPQHF,TRBJ1-5,TRBV7-3,.,.
TGTGCCAGCAGGGACAGGGGTAGCAATCAGCCCCAGCATTTT,CASRDRGSNQPQHF,TRBJ1-5,TRBV2,TRBD1,.
TGTGCCAGTAGTATCCAGGGGGCCACCCCAGATACGCAGTATTTT,CASSIQGATPDTQYF,TRBJ2-3,TRBV19,TRBD1,.
TGTGCCAGTAGTATTTTTCTAGCGGGAGTCTACGAGCAGTACTTC,CASSIFLAGVYEQYF,TRBJ2-7,TRBV19,TRBD2,.
TGTGCCAGTAGTAGCCAGGACAGTCTCTATGGCTACACCTTC,CASSSQDSLYGYTF,TRBJ1-2,TRBV19,.,.
TGTGCCAGCACCGGGACTAGCGGCTCCTACAATGAGCAGTTCTTC,CASTGTSGSYNEQFF,TRBJ2-1,TRBV2,TRBD2,.
TGTGCCAGCAGCTCCTACAGGGGGCGAAACACCATATATTTT,CASSSYRGRNTIYF,TRBJ1-3,TRBV7-9,TRBD1,.
TGTGCCAGCAGTTCAACTAGCACAGATACGCAGTATTTT,CASSSTSTDTQYF,TRBJ2-3,TRBV27,.,.
TGTGCCAGTAGAGGACGGACTGCAACTAATGAAAAACTGTTTTTT,CASRGRTATNEKLFF,TRBJ1-4,TRBV19,.,.
TGTGCCTGGAACAGAATTAGCACAGATACGCAGTATTTT,CAWNRISTDTQYF,TRBJ2-3,TRBV30,.,.
TGCGCCAGCAGCCAAGACCCCAGGGGAGAGACCCAGTACTTC,CASSQDPRGETQYF,TRBJ2-5,TRBV4-1,.,.
TGTGCCAGCAGCTTGACCAGGGGGCCCATGAACACTGAAGCTTTCTTT,CASSLTRGPMNTEAFF,TRBJ1-1,TRBV5-6,TRBD1,.
TGTGCCAGCAGCGAGCTGGACAGGCTGTTTTTT,CASSELDRLFF,TRBJ2-2,TRBV7-9,.,.
TGTGCCAGCAGCTTAGCTCCAAACACCGGGGAGCTGTTTTTT,CASSLAPNTGELFF,TRBJ2-2,TRBV7-2,.,.
TGTGCCAGCAGTGAGACTCGTAACTACAATGAGCAGTTCTTC,CASSETRNYNEQFF,TRBJ2-1,TRBV25-1,.,.
TGTGCCAGCAGCCAAAATCGGGGTTACAATCAGCCCCAGCATTTT,CASSQNRGYNQPQHF,TRBJ1-5,TRBV6-2/TRBV6-3,.,.
TGTGCCAGCAGCTTTACTAGCGACTACGAGCAGTACTTC,CASSFTSDYEQYF,TRBJ2-7,TRBV5-6,TRBD2,.
TGCGCCAGCAAGGCGGGAGGAGGCTTGGGCAATGAGCAGTTCTTC,CASKAGGGLGNEQFF,TRBJ2-1,TRBV5-1,TRBD2,.
TGTGCCAGCAGCCCACTCACTAGCCGTGGTTCAGATACGCAGTATTTT,CASSPLTSRGSDTQYF,TRBJ2-3,TRBV7-9,.,.
TGTGCCAGCAGTGAATATAGGGGTATTGCCTATGGCTACACCTTC,CASSEYRGIAYGYTF,TRBJ1-2,TRBV25-1,.,.
TGTGCCAGCAGTCCTTCCTCAGACACCATATATTTT,CASSPSSDTIYF,TRBJ1-3,TRBV2,.,.
TGCGCCAGCAGCCCGGGACAGACCCCGGGCTACACCTTC,CASSPGQTPGYTF,TRBJ1-2,TRBV5-1,TRBD1,.
TGTGCCAGTACCCTAGGGACACTTAACACTGAAGCTTTCTTT,CASTLGTLNTEAFF,TRBJ1-1,TRBV19,.,.
TGTGCCAGTAGTCCTCCGGGACAGGGGAGCTATGGCTACACCTTC,CASSPPGQGSYGYTF,TRBJ1-2,TRBV19,TRBD1,.
TGTGCCAGCAGCCTAGGGAGACTAGCGCAAGAGACCCAGTACTTC,CASSLGRLAQETQYF,TRBJ2-5,TRBV11-2,TRBD2,.
TGTGCCAGCAGTGATGAGATGGTGACAGCTAATGAAAAACTGTTTTTT,CASSDEMVTANEKLFF,TRBJ1-4,TRBV2,.,.
TGCGCCAGCAGCCCGGGAAGGGGGTTGAACACTGAAGCTTTCTTT,CASSPGRGLNTEAFF,TRBJ1-1,TRBV4-1,.,.
TGTGCCAGCTCACCAGGGACATCCGTGAATTCACCCCTCCACTTT,CASSPGTSVNSPLHF,TRBJ1-6,TRBV18,.,.
TGTGCCAGCAGCTTACAGAGCGTGCGGGAGGTGAGTGAGCAGTTCTTC,CASSLQSVREVSEQFF,TRBJ2-1,TRBV7-8,TRBD2,once
TGTGCCAGCAGCCCGCCGGTGAGTGGCACTGAAGCTTTCTTT,CASSPPVSGTEAFF,TRBJ1-1,TRBV7-9,.,.
TGTGCCACCAGTGATTTGGAAGACAGGTTTACCTCCTATAATTCACCCCTCCACTTT,CATSDLEDRFTSYNSPLHF,TRBJ1-6,TRBV24-1,.,.
TGTGCCAGCAGTTACTCGGAGAGGAGAGGCACTGAAGCTTTCTTT,CASSYSERRGTEAFF,TRBJ1-1,TRBV6-5,.,many
TGTGCCAGCAGCAGACTAGTAGTAGCCAAAAACATTCAGTACTTC,CASSRLVVAKNIQYF,TRBJ2-4,TRBV13,.,.
TGTGCCAGCAGCCTCGGACGGCGGGGGAACACCGGGGAGCTGTTTTTT,CASSLGRRGNTGELFF,TRBJ2-2,TRBV4-2,.,.
TGTGCCACCAGCAGAGATCTTGTTAGCGGATCCAACAATGAGCAGTTCTTC,CATSRDLVSGSNNEQFF,TRBJ2-1,TRBV15,.,few
TGTGCCAGCAGCCCTAGCGGAGGGAAGTCCTACGAGCAGTACTTC,CASSPSGGKSYEQYF,TRBJ2-7,TRBV7-2,TRBD2,.
TGTGCCAGCAGTTACTTAGGACAGACCTACGAGCAGTACTTC,CASSYLGQTYEQYF,TRBJ2-7,TRBV6-5,.,.
TGTGCCAGCAGCCACCGACTAGCGGGAGGTTATGAGCAGTTCTTC,CASSHRLAGGYEQFF,TRBJ2-1,TRBV4-2,TRBD2,once
TGTGCCAGCAGCACAGGGAACACTGAAGCTTTCTTT,CASSTGNTEAFF,TRBJ1-1,TRBV5-5,.,.
TGCGCCAGCAGCCAAGATTTGGCGACTAGCGGGAGTCAAGAGACCCAGTACTTC,CASSQDLATSGSQETQYF,TRBJ2-5,TRBV4-1,TRBD2,.
TGCGCCAGCAGCTCCCTGGGACAGTCGAACACTGAAGCTTTCTTT,CASSSLGQSNTEAFF,TRBJ1-1,TRBV5-1,TRBD1,.
TGTGCCAGCAGGACTAGCGGCTCCTACGAGCAGTACTTC,CASRTSGSYEQYF,TRBJ2-7,TRBV19,TRBD2,few
TGTGCCAGTAGTATTAGCCAGGGTGTTTACAATGAGCAGTTCTTC,CASSISQGVYNEQFF,TRBJ2-1,TRBV19,.,.
TGTGCCAGCAGCGATGGTTGGCGAGCGGACTATGGCTACACCTTC,CASSDGWRADYGYTF,TRBJ1-2,TRBV9,.,.